The clone carrying this T cell receptor (beta chain) has just one count. Its antigen is as yet unknown. This specimen comes from a study of T cells in localized non-small cell lung cancer. Study-level findings and limits: Among the tissues sampled, uninvolved adjacent lung had the highest T cell clonality, above tumor.

The assay was immunoSEQ multiplex PCR, and TCRdb's table has in-frame clones only and misses some. Of under 1,300 clones in the sample, roughly a quarter were seen once. Deletions cut 0 bases from V and 7 bases from J, with 13 bases between. This CDR3 is 15 amino acids long. Looked up from germline, CDR1 is WSHSY and CDR2 is SAAADI. The source of this sequence is a male donor older than 55 with stage III squamous cell lung carcinoma. This specimen was lung tumor tissue, taken before any cancer treatment. This chain joins TRBV10-2 and TRBJ2-1; D not resolved. CDR3 coding DNA: TGCGCCAGCAGTGAGTCAAATAGATTGAGGAATGAGCAGTTCTTC. It yields the protein CASSESNRLRNEQFF.